This TCR beta chain was sequenced in a study of T cells in Graves' hyperthyroidism and ophthalmopathy. General study results and limits: Prediction of ophthalmopathy progression came a median 6.5 months pre-onset.

A word on this clonotype: What it binds is not known. A read error may account for a junction end that differs from germline.

The germline V gene has CDR1 SNHLY and CDR2 FYNNEI. The CDR3 is 16 amino acids. Amplified regions were TCR beta CDR3 sequences from RNA transcripts. TCR CDR3 underwent first-round RT-PCR with the HTBI primer set. TCRdb recomputed calls from the multiplex PCR reads with MiXCR, one row per CDR3 protein. The table has 500,000 to 650,000 distinct CDR3 sequences, about 14% seen once; the top ten hold approximately 14%. The receptor was isolated from a woman between 40 and 50 years old with Graves' hyperthyroidism. This chain uses TRBV2 with TRBJ2-5, with D perhaps TRBD2 (6 bases). Sequenced: blood. CDR3 sequence: CACSEEVSGRQETQYF. The CDR3 DNA reads as TGTGCCTGCAGTGAAGAGGTTAGCGGCAGGCAAGAGACCCAGTACTTC. Drawing the rest from reference TRBV2 and TRBJ2-5, the complete variable domain is EPEVTQTPSHQVTQMGQEVILRCVPISNHLYFYWYRQILGQKVEFLVSFYNNEISEKSEIFDDQFSVERPDGSNFTLKIRSTKLEDSAMYFCACSEEVSGRQETQYFGPGTRLLVL.